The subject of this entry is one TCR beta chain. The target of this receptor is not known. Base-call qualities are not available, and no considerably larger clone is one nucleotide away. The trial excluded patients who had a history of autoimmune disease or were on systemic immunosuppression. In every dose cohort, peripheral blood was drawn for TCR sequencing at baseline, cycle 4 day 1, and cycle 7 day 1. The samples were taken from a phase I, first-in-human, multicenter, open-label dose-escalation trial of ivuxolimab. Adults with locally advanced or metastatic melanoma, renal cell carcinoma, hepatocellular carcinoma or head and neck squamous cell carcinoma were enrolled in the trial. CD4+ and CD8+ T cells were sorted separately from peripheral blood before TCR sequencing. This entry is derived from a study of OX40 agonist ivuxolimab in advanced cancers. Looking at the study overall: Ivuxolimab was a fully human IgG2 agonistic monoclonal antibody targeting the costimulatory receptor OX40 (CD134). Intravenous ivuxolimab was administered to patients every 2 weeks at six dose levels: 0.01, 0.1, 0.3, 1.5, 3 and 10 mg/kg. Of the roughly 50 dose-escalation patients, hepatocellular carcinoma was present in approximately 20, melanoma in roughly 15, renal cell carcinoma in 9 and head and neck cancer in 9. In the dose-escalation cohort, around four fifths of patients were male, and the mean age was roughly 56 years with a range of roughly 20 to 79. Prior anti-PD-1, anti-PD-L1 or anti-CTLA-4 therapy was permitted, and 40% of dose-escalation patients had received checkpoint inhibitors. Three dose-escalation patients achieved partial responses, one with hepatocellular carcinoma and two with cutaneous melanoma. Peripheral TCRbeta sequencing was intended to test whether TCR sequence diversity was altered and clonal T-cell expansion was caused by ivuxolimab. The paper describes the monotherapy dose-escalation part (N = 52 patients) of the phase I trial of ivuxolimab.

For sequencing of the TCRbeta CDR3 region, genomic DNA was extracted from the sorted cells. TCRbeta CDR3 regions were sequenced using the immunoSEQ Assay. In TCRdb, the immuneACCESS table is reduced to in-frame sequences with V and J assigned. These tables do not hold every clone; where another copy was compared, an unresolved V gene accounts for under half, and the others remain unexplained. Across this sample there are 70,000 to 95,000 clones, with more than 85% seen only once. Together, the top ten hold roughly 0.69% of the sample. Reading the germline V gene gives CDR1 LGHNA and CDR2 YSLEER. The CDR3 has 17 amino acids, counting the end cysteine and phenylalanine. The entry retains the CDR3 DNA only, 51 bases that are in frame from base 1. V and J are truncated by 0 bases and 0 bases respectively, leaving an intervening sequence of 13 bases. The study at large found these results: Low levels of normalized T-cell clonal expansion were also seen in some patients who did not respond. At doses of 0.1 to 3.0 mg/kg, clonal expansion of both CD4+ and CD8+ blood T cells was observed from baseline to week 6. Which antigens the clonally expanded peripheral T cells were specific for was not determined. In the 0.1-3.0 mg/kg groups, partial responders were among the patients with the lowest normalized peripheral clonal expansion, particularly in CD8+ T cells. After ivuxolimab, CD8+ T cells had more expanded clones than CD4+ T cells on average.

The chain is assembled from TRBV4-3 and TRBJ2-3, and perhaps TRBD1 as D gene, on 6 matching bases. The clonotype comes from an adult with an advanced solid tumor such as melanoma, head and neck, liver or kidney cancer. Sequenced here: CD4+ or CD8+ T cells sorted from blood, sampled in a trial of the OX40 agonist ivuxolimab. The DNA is TGCGCCAGCAGCCAAGATCACGGCAGGGGAAGCACAGATACGCAGTATTTT. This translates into CASSQDHGRGSTDTQYF.